Listed below are T cell receptor beta chains from one sample, sequenced in a study of cytomegalovirus exposure and HLA in healthy donors. The method was immunoSEQ multiplex PCR; TCRdb's version includes in-frame clones alone and lacks a portion of them. This table holds approximately 99,000 clones, around three quarters found once. Material: PBMCs. The source of these receptors is a male donor in good health and CMV-seropositive. Each CDR3 is given with its conserved first and last residue. The D gene is left open where the match is weak. Not every row has a clone size; where given, it reads once, few, many or a size class.

.	TRBV4-2	few	TRBJ1-6	TGTGCCAGCAGCCAAGAAACGAGTTCACCCCTCCACTTT	CASSQETSSPLHF
TRBD2	TRBV27	.	TRBJ2-7	TGTGCCAGCAGGCCACCACATCTCTTCGGACTAGCGGGGGAGACTGTTCCCCCCAACGAGCAGTACTTC	CASRPPHLFGLAGETVPPNEQYF
TRBD2	TRBV18	.	TRBJ2-1	TGTGCCAGCTCACCATCGGTGGGAGCGGGGCTCTTGGATGAGCAGTTCTTC	CASSPSVGAGLLDEQFF
.	TRBV30	.	TRBJ2-1	TGTGCCTGGAGTCCGCTAGGGGCTGCGAATGAGCAGTTCTTC	CAWSPLGAANEQFF
.	TRBV30	few	TRBJ1-1	TGTGCCTGGAGTCCTACCGGAGCATCAACTGGAGCTTTCTTT	CAWSPTGASTGAFF
.	TRBV5-4	few	TRBJ1-1	TGTGCCAGCAGCAACCAGGGCGTTAGGAACACTGAAGCTTTCTTT	CASSNQGVRNTEAFF
TRBD1	TRBV4-1	once	TRBJ1-2	TGCGCCAGCAGCCTATCCCATGGCGTAAGAAAGGATGACAGGGAAAATGGCTACACCTTC	CASSLSHGVRKDDRENGYTF
.	TRBV30	.	TRBJ2-7	TGTGCCTGGAGTGTACAGGGCGGATACGAGCAGTACTTC	CAWSVQGGYEQYF
.	TRBV4-1	few	TRBJ1-1	TGCGCCAGCAGCCAAGGAGGGCCTGAAGCTTTCTTT	CASSQGGPEAFF
TRBD1	TRBV11-2	once	TRBJ1-2	TGTGCCAGCAGCTCCAGCGGTCCCAGGGGGCCCCGGGGCTACACCTTC	CASSSSGPRGPRGYTF
.	TRBV5-5	few	TRBJ1-1	TGTGCCAGCAGCTTGGTTCCCCCGGGGGAGAGTGAAGCTTTCTTT	CASSLVPPGESEAFF
TRBD1	TRBV2	.	TRBJ1-4	TGTGCCAGCAGTGAGGCAATCAGACAGGGAGGAAAACTGTTTTTT	CASSEAIRQGGKLFF
TRBD2	TRBV5-1	.	TRBJ2-3	TGCGCCAGCAGCTCGCAGCGGGGGGGATATGATACGCAGTATTTT	CASSSQRGGYDTQYF
.	TRBV19	.	TRBJ1-4	TGTGCCAGTACCACCGGGAGGGGAATTGCAACTAATGAAAAACTGTTTTTT	CASTTGRGIATNEKLFF
TRBD1	TRBV2	.	TRBJ2-1	TGTGCCACACGGGGGACAGGGGTCTACAATGAGCAGTTCTTC	CATRGTGVYNEQFF
.	TRBV4-1	.	TRBJ1-5	TGCGCCAGCAGCCAAGAGGAGTTCCAGCCCCAGCATTTT	CASSQEEFQPQHF
TRBD2	TRBV10-1	.	TRBJ2-7	TGCGCCAGCAGCACCGGGACTAGCAAGGACGAGCAGTACTTC	CASSTGTSKDEQYF
.	TRBV7-9	once	TRBJ2-7	TGTGCCAGCAGCCCTAGGCCGGGAACCTACGAGCAGTACTTC	CASSPRPGTYEQYF
TRBD1	TRBV5-6	.	TRBJ1-2	TGTGCCAGCAGCAGGGCCGGACAGGGGGCAATCTATGGCTACACCTTC	CASSRAGQGAIYGYTF
.	TRBV5-5	.	TRBJ2-3	TGTGCCAGCAGCTACAGGGCAGTCACAGATACGCAGTATTTT	CASSYRAVTDTQYF
.	TRBV5-1	.	TRBJ1-3	TGCGCCAGCGGACAGCCTCCTGGAAACACCATATATTTT	CASGQPPGNTIYF
.	TRBV5-1	.	TRBJ1-1	TGCGCCAGCAGCTTAACAGGTCCGAACACTGAAGCTTTCTTT	CASSLTGPNTEAFF
TRBD1	TRBV4-2	.	TRBJ1-1	TGTGCCAGCAGCCCGGGACAGGGGGCACGTTCTACCTCGAACACTGAAGCTTTCTTT	CASSPGQGARSTSNTEAFF
.	TRBV7-9	.	TRBJ2-1	TGTGCCAGCAGCAACTTCTCCTACAATGAGCAGTTCTTC	CASSNFSYNEQFF
.	TRBV6-6	.	TRBJ1-1	TGTGCCAGCAGCCCTAACACTGAAGCTTTCTTT	CASSPNTEAFF
TRBD1	TRBV2	.	TRBJ1-6	TGTGCCAGCAGTGAGGGGACAGTGCTTATCTTACCCCTCCACTTT	CASSEGTVLILPLHF
.	TRBV5-4	.	TRBJ2-3	TGTGCCAGCAGCGGAGCCGGGGGGCCGGATACGCAGTATTTT	CASSGAGGPDTQYF
.	TRBV5-1	.	TRBJ1-4	TGCGCCAGCAGCGGAACAGGGAAGCCTAATGAAAAACTGTTTTTT	CASSGTGKPNEKLFF
.	TRBV29-1	once	TRBJ1-1	TGCAGCGTCCCAACAGGGACCCCAATGAACACTGAAGCTTTCTTT	CSVPTGTPMNTEAFF
.	TRBV2	.	TRBJ1-2	TGTGCCAGCAGTGAAGACAGGGCGGGCTACACCTTC	CASSEDRAGYTF
.	TRBV6-5	.	TRBJ1-1	TGTGCCAGCAGTTACTCTCGGGGGTTGGCTGAAGCTTTCTTT	CASSYSRGLAEAFF
TRBD1	TRBV5-1	.	TRBJ2-7	TGCGCCAGCAGCAACCTCGACAGGGGTCAATACGAGCAGTACTTC	CASSNLDRGQYEQYF
TRBD1	TRBV30	few	TRBJ1-2	TGTGCCTGGAGTCCTCCCCCAAGAACAGGGGAAGGACGCACCTTC	CAWSPPPRTGEGRTF
.	TRBV20-1	.	TRBJ2-5	TGCAGTGCTAGACCCGGGGAGACCCAGTACTTC	CSARPGETQYF
.	TRBV5-1	.	TRBJ2-3	TGCGCCAGCAGTCTCGGACAGGCGGGGACAGATACGCAGTATTTT	CASSLGQAGTDTQYF
TRBD1	TRBV5-1	.	TRBJ2-7	TGCGCCAGCAGCAACTGGGACAGGGGGCCGAGAGAGCAGTACTTC	CASSNWDRGPREQYF
.	TRBV18	once	TRBJ1-5	TGTGCCAGCTCACAAACTGACACCTACAATCAGCCCCAGCATTTT	CASSQTDTYNQPQHF
TRBD1	TRBV2	.	TRBJ1-6	TGTGCCAGCAGCGCAAGACAGGGCGGGAATTCACCCCTCCACTTT	CASSARQGGNSPLHF
TRBD1	TRBV18	.	TRBJ1-4	TGTGCCAGCTCACCTATCAGACAGGGGTTGGATGAAAAACTGTTTTTT	CASSPIRQGLDEKLFF
.	TRBV6-1	few	TRBJ2-7	TGTGCCAGCAGCCCGGAAAGAGGGTTGGGGGAGCAGTACTTC	CASSPERGLGEQYF
TRBD1	TRBV19	few	TRBJ1-2	TGTGCTACTACCCCGACAGGGGACGGCTATGGCTACACCTTC	CATTPTGDGYGYTF
.	TRBV11-2	.	TRBJ1-1	TGTGCCAGCAGCTCAAGGGCAGGGGTGAACACTGAAGCTTTCTTT	CASSSRAGVNTEAFF
TRBD1	TRBV19	.	TRBJ1-2	TGTGCCAGTAGTACCCCCTCTGGACAGGGGCAGGATGGCTACACCTTC	CASSTPSGQGQDGYTF